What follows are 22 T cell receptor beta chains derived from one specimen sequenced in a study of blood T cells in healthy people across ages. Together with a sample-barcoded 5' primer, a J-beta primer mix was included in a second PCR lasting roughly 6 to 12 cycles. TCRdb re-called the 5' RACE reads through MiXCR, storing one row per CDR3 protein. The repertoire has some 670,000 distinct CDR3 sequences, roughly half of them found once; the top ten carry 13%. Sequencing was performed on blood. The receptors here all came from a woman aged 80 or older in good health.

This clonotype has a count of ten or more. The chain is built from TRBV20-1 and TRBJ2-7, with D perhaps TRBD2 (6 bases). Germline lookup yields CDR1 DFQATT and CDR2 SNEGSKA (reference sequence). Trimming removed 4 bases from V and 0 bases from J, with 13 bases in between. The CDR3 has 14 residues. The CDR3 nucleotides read TGCAGTGCTAAGGCGGGACCCACCTCCTACGAGCAGTACTTC. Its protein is CSAKAGPTSYEQYF.

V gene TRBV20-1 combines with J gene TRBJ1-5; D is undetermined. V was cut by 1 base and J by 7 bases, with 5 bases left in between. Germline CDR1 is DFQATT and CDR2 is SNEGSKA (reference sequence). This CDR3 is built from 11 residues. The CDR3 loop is CSARGSQPQHF. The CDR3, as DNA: TGCAGTGCTAGAGGGTCCCAGCCCCAGCATTTT.

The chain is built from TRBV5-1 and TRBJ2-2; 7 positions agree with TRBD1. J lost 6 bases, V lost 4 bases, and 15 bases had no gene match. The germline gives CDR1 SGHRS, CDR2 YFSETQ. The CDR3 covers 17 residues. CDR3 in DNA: TGCGCCAGCAGCCAGGAAAACAGGGGATGGTTGGCCGGGGAGCTGTTTTTT. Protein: CASSQENRGWLAGELFF.

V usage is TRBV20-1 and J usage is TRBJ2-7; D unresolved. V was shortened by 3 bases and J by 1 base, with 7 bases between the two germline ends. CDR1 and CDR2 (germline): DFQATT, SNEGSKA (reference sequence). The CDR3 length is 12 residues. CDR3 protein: CSASVTSYEQYF. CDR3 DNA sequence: TGCAGTGCTAGTGTGACGTCCTACGAGCAGTACTTC.

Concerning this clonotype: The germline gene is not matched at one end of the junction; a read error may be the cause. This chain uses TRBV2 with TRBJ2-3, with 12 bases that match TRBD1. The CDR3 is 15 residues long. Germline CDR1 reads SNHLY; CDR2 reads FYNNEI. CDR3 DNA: TGTGCCAGCGGGACAGGGGGCGAAGGGGCAGAGACGCAGTATTTT. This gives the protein CASGTGGEGAETQYF.

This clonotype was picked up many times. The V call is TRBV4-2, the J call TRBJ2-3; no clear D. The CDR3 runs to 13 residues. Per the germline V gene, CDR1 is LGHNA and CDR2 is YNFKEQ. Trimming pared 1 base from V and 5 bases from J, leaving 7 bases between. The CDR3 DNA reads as TGTGCCAGCAGCCAAGGACTCCTAGATACGCAGTATTTT. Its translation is CASSQGLLDTQYF.

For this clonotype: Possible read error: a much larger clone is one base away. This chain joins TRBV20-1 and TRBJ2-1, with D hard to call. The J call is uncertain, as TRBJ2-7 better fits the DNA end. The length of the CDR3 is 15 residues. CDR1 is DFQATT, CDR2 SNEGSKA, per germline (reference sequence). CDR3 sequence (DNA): TGCAGTGCTAGAGATCCTGCGAACTCCTACAATGAGCAGTACTTC. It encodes CSARDPANSYNEQYF.

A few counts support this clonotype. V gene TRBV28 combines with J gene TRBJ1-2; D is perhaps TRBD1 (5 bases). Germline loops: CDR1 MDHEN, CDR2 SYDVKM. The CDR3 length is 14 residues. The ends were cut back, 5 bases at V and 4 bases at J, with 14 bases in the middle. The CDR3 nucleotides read TGTGCCAGCAGTCCGAGAGGGGCCCTCTATGGCTACACCTTC. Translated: CASSPRGALYGYTF.

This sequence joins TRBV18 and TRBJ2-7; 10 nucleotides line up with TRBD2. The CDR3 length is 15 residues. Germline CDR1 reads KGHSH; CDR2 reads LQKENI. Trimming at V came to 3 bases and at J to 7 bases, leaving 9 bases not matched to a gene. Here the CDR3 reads CASSPPGLARREQYF. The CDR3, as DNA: TGTGCCAGCTCACCTCCGGGACTAGCGAGAAGGGAGCAGTACTTC.

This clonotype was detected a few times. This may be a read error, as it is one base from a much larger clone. DNA for the CDR3: TGTGCCAGCAGAGTCCTTAGCGGGGGGGCCTTTCGCAATGAGCAGTACTTC. Encoded protein: CASRVLSGGAFRNEQYF. V gene TRBV6-6 combines with J gene TRBJ2-7, with 11 bases lining up with TRBD2. The CDR3 consists of 17 residues. The germline V gene has CDR1 MNHNY and CDR2 SVGAGI (reference sequence). V gave up 6 bases and J gave up 7 bases; unmatched junction bases: 17.

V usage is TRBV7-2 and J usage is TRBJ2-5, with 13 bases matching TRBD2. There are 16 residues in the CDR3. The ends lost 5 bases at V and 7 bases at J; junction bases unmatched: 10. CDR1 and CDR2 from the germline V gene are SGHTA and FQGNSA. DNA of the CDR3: TGTGCCAGCAGCCAGACTAGCGGGGGGACCTCAGGGACCCAGTACTTC. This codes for CASSQTSGGTSGTQYF.

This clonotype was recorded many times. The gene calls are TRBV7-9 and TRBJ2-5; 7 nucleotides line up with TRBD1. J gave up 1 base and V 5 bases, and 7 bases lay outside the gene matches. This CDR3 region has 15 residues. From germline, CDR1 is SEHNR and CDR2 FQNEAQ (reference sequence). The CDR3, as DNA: TGTGCCAGCAGCCCTAACAGGGGAACCCAAGAGACCCAGTACTTC. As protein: CASSPNRGTQETQYF.

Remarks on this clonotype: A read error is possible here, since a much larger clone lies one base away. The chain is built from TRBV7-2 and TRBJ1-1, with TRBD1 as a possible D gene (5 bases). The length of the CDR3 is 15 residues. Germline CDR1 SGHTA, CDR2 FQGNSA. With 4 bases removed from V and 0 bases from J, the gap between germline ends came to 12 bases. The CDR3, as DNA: TGTGCCAGCAGCTCACGGGGCACAATGAACACTGAAGCTTTCTTT. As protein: CASSSRGTMNTEAFF.

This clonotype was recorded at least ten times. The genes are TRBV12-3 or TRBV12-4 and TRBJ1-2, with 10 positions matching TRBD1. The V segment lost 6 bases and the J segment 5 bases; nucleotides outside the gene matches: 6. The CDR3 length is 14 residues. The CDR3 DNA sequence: TGTGCCAGCAGCCGGGACAGGGGTAGTTATGGCTACACCTTC. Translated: CASSRDRGSYGYTF.

Here the CDR3 DNA reads TGTGCCAGCAGCTTTATAAGCGGGGGGTCAGATACGCAGTATTTT. The encoded protein is CASSFISGGSDTQYF. The chain is built from TRBV5-4 and TRBJ2-3; 9 positions agree with TRBD2. This CDR3 spans 15 amino acids. J was trimmed by 4 bases and V by 2 bases; bases with no gene match: 5. The germline V gene has CDR1 SGHNT and CDR2 YYREEE (reference sequence).

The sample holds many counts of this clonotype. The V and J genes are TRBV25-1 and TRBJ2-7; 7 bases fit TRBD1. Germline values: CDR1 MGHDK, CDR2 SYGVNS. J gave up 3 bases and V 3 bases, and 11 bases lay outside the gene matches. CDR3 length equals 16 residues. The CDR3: CASSDPRQGDFYEQYF. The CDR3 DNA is TGTGCCAGCAGTGACCCAAGACAGGGAGACTTCTACGAGCAGTACTTC.

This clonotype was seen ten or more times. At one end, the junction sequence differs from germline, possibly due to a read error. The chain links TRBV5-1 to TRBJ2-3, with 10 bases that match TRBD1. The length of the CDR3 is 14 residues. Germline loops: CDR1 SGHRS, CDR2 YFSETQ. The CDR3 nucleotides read TGTGCCAGCAGCTTAGGACAGGGGGGAGATACGCAGTATTTT. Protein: CASSLGQGGDTQYF.

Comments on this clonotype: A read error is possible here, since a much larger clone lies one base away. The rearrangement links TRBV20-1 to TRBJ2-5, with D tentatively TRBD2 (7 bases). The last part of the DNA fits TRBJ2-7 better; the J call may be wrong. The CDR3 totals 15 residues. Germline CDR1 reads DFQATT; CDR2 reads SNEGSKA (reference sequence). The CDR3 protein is CSACVQGGGPYEQYF. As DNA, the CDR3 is TGCAGTGCTTGCGTCCAAGGGGGAGGGCCCTACGAGCAGTACTTC.

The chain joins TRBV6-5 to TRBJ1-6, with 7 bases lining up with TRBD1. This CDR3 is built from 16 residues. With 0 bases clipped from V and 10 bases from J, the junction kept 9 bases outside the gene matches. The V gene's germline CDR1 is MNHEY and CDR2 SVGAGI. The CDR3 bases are TGTGCCAGCAGTTACTCGTGGCGCCAGGGGGACTCACCCCTCCACTTT. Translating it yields CASSYSWRQGDSPLHF.

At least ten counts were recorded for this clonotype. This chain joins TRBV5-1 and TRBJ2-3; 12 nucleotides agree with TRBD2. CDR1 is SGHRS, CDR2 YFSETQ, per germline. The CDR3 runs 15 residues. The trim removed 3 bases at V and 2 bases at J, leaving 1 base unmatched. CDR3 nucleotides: TGCGCCAGCAGCTCTAGCGGGAGGGCCACAGATACGCAGTATTTT. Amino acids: CASSSSGRATDTQYF.

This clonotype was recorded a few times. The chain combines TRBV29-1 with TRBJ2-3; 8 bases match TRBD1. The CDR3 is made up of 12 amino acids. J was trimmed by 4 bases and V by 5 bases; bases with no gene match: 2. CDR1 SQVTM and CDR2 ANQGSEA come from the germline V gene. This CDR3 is CSVRQGPDTQYF. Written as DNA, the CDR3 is TGCAGCGTTCGACAGGGGCCAGATACGCAGTATTTT.

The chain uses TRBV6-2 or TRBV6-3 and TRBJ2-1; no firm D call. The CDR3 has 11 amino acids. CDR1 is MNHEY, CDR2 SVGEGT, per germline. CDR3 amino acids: CTGSYSYEQFF. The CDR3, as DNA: TGTACCGGCAGTTACTCTTATGAGCAGTTCTTC.